This is a list of T cell receptor beta chains from one sample in a study of metastatic and nonmetastatic thyroid tumors. TCRdb reprocessed the PCR reads using MiXCR. This table holds 15,000 or so clones, about 31% found once. The sample comprised tumor tissue. The receptor source for this set is a male donor with papillary thyroid cancer or a benign thyroid nodule (not recorded which). Some clones in this sample may be carry-over from other donors' samples. Both conserved end residues are part of each CDR3. Each record gives: clone size, V gene, J gene, D gene, CDR3 protein, CDR3 DNA. A D gene is named only where the DNA matches it firmly. Size values are once, few and many counts, or a class for expanded clones, and some rows have none.

clone size: -
V gene: TRBV5-1
J gene: TRBJ2-1
D gene: TRBD2
CDR3 protein: CASSLGLAGINEQFF
CDR3 DNA: TGCGCCAGCAGCTTGGGACTAGCGGGAATCAATGAGCAGTTCTTC

clone size: many
V gene: TRBV30
J gene: TRBJ1-3
D gene: -
CDR3 protein: CASQVRGAGNTIYF
CDR3 DNA: TGTGCCTCCCAGGTCCGGGGGGCAGGAAACACCATATATTTT

clone size: -
V gene: TRBV30
J gene: TRBJ2-6
D gene: -
CDR3 protein: CASRKGSGANVLTF
CDR3 DNA: TGTGCCTCCCGTAAAGGATCTGGGGCCAACGTCCTGACTTTC

clone size: many
V gene: TRBV20-1
J gene: TRBJ2-1
D gene: TRBD2
CDR3 protein: CSADRLAGLHNEQFF
CDR3 DNA: TGCAGTGCGGATCGACTAGCGGGGCTCCACAATGAGCAGTTCTTC

clone size: -
V gene: TRBV28
J gene: TRBJ2-7
D gene: TRBD2
CDR3 protein: CASSLYGRAREQYF
CDR3 DNA: TGTGCCAGCAGTTTATACGGGAGGGCCCGCGAGCAGTACTTC

clone size: medium-sized
V gene: TRBV4-1
J gene: TRBJ2-7
D gene: -
CDR3 protein: CASSQDNVGHYEQYF
CDR3 DNA: TGCGCCAGCAGCCAAGATAACGTGGGGCACTACGAGCAGTACTTC

clone size: -
V gene: TRBV2
J gene: TRBJ2-1
D gene: -
CDR3 protein: CASSVASSYNEQFF
CDR3 DNA: TGTGCCAGCAGTGTTGCGTCCTCCTACAATGAGCAGTTCTTC

clone size: once
V gene: TRBV11-3
J gene: TRBJ2-1
D gene: -
CDR3 protein: CASSRRLENEQFF
CDR3 DNA: TGTGCCAGCAGCCGTAGACTAGAGAATGAGCAGTTCTTC

clone size: many
V gene: TRBV24-1
J gene: TRBJ2-7
D gene: -
CDR3 protein: CATSDFGREQYF
CDR3 DNA: TGTGCCACCAGTGATTTTGGCCGCGAGCAGTACTTC

clone size: -
V gene: TRBV11-1
J gene: TRBJ2-2
D gene: -
CDR3 protein: CASSFDPIEGTGELFF
CDR3 DNA: TGTGCCAGCAGCTTTGACCCAATTGAGGGCACCGGGGAGCTGTTTTTT

clone size: -
V gene: TRBV11-2
J gene: TRBJ2-1
D gene: -
CDR3 protein: CASTPSGLPSSYNEQFF
CDR3 DNA: TGTGCCAGCACCCCTTCGGGGCTCCCCAGCTCCTACAATGAGCAGTTCTTC

clone size: many
V gene: TRBV5-4
J gene: TRBJ2-2
D gene: -
CDR3 protein: CASSLATGKYSSNTGELFF
CDR3 DNA: TGTGCCAGCAGCTTGGCCACGGGAAAATACAGTTCGAACACCGGGGAGCTGTTTTTT

clone size: -
V gene: TRBV2
J gene: TRBJ2-7
D gene: TRBD1
CDR3 protein: CASRGQGFGLYEQYF
CDR3 DNA: TGTGCCAGCAGGGGACAGGGGTTCGGACTGTACGAGCAGTACTTC

clone size: -
V gene: TRBV30
J gene: TRBJ1-3
D gene: -
CDR3 protein: CAWSGDSGNTIYF
CDR3 DNA: TGTGCCTGGAGTGGGGACTCTGGAAACACCATATATTTT

clone size: -
V gene: TRBV12-3/TRBV12-4
J gene: TRBJ2-1
D gene: -
CDR3 protein: CASSRRGGADYNEQFF
CDR3 DNA: TGTGCCAGCAGTCGCCGAGGAGGGGCGGACTACAATGAGCAGTTCTTC

clone size: many
V gene: TRBV30
J gene: TRBJ1-5
D gene: TRBD1
CDR3 protein: CAWSSGGGNQPQHF
CDR3 DNA: TGTGCCTGGAGTTCAGGGGGAGGCAATCAGCCCCAGCATTTT

clone size: -
V gene: TRBV3-1
J gene: TRBJ2-3
D gene: TRBD2
CDR3 protein: CASSLRTRSADTQYF
CDR3 DNA: TGTGCCAGCAGCCTCCGGACTAGATCGGCAGATACGCAGTATTTT

clone size: many
V gene: TRBV15
J gene: TRBJ1-1
D gene: -
CDR3 protein: CATSAGGGLATEAFF
CDR3 DNA: TGTGCCACCAGCGCCGGGGGGGGTTTAGCAACTGAAGCTTTCTTT

clone size: medium-sized
V gene: TRBV7-3
J gene: TRBJ2-7
D gene: TRBD2
CDR3 protein: CASSQPGTTYEQYF
CDR3 DNA: TGTGCCAGCAGCCAACCCGGGACTACCTACGAGCAGTACTTC

clone size: -
V gene: TRBV5-1
J gene: TRBJ1-1
D gene: -
CDR3 protein: CASSLAGEVRAFF
CDR3 DNA: TGCGCCAGCAGCTTGGCCGGGGAGGTGAGAGCTTTCTTT

clone size: -
V gene: TRBV12-3/TRBV12-4
J gene: TRBJ2-1
D gene: TRBD2
CDR3 protein: CASSAGTSRSSYNEQFF
CDR3 DNA: TGTGCCAGCAGCGCTGGGACTAGCCGGAGCTCCTACAATGAGCAGTTCTTC